The rows below give T cell receptor beta chains drawn from one sample of a study of shared clonotypes between healthy human individuals. The method was immunoSEQ multiplex PCR; TCRdb's version includes in-frame clones alone and lacks a portion of them. The sample yields 2 million to 2.5 million clones, roughly 95% seen once. Input material: naive CD4+ T cells sorted from blood. The receptor source for this set is a man aged 18 to 30 in good health. The CDR3 runs from the conserved cysteine through the conserved F or W. The D gene is left open where the match is weak. Part of the rows lack a size; the others show once, few, many or a class for expanded clones.

j_gene: TRBJ2-2
abundance: NA
v_gene: TRBV5-1
d_gene: NA
CDR3aa: CASSLDSPEVGELFF
CDR3nt: TGCGCCAGCAGCTTGGACTCCCCTGAAGTGGGGGAGCTGTTTTTT

j_gene: TRBJ1-1
abundance: few
v_gene: TRBV6-5
d_gene: NA
CDR3aa: CASKITGMGHTEAFF
CDR3nt: TGTGCCAGTAAAATCACAGGGATGGGACACACTGAAGCTTTCTTT

j_gene: TRBJ1-3
abundance: NA
v_gene: TRBV2
d_gene: NA
CDR3aa: CASSESGRGNTIYF
CDR3nt: TGTGCCAGCAGTGAAAGCGGCCGTGGAAACACCATATATTTT

j_gene: TRBJ1-2
abundance: once
v_gene: TRBV7-9
d_gene: TRBD1
CDR3aa: CASSFDREDGYTF
CDR3nt: TGTGCCAGCAGCTTTGACAGGGAAGATGGCTACACCTTC

j_gene: TRBJ1-1
abundance: few
v_gene: TRBV2
d_gene: NA
CDR3aa: CASSPDKTRDTEAFF
CDR3nt: TGTGCCAGCAGCCCGGACAAAACCAGGGACACTGAAGCTTTCTTT

j_gene: TRBJ2-3
abundance: NA
v_gene: TRBV4-1
d_gene: NA
CDR3aa: CASSQAPRTAGTQYF
CDR3nt: TGCGCCAGCAGCCAAGCCCCTAGGACAGCGGGTACGCAGTATTTT

j_gene: TRBJ1-6
abundance: once
v_gene: TRBV5-4
d_gene: TRBD1
CDR3aa: CASSPGQLSYNSPLHF
CDR3nt: TGTGCCAGCAGCCCGGGACAGCTCTCCTATAATTCACCCCTCCACTTT

j_gene: TRBJ1-5
abundance: once
v_gene: TRBV28
d_gene: NA
CDR3aa: CASSLLAFNQPQHF
CDR3nt: TGTGCCAGCAGTTTATTGGCATTTAATCAGCCCCAGCATTTT

j_gene: TRBJ1-2
abundance: NA
v_gene: TRBV30
d_gene: NA
CDR3aa: CAWSVTWGYGYTF
CDR3nt: TGTGCCTGGAGTGTAACCTGGGGCTATGGCTACACCTTC

j_gene: TRBJ1-2
abundance: NA
v_gene: TRBV13
d_gene: TRBD1
CDR3aa: CASSAGQGHYGYTF
CDR3nt: TGTGCCAGCAGCGCCGGACAGGGGCACTATGGCTACACCTTC

j_gene: TRBJ2-1
abundance: NA
v_gene: TRBV28
d_gene: TRBD1
CDR3aa: CASSLSQGAFDNEQFF
CDR3nt: TGTGCCAGCAGTTTGAGTCAGGGGGCTTTTGACAATGAGCAGTTCTTC

j_gene: TRBJ2-3
abundance: NA
v_gene: TRBV7-8
d_gene: NA
CDR3aa: CASSRGQSTSRGTDTQYF
CDR3nt: TGTGCCAGCAGCCGGGGGCAATCGACTAGCAGGGGAACAGATACGCAGTATTTT

j_gene: TRBJ2-3
abundance: NA
v_gene: TRBV7-3
d_gene: NA
CDR3aa: CASSSTSSGGTQYF
CDR3nt: TGTGCCAGCAGCAGTACTAGCTCCGGCGGGACGCAGTATTTT

j_gene: TRBJ2-2
abundance: NA
v_gene: TRBV4-1
d_gene: TRBD1
CDR3aa: CASSPFAYRGANTGELFF
CDR3nt: TGCGCCAGCAGCCCATTTGCGTACAGGGGGGCGAACACCGGGGAGCTGTTTTTT

j_gene: TRBJ2-6
abundance: NA
v_gene: TRBV6-6
d_gene: NA
CDR3aa: CASSYPVPGANVLTF
CDR3nt: TGTGCCAGCAGTTATCCGGTTCCTGGGGCCAACGTCCTGACTTTC

j_gene: TRBJ1-1
abundance: NA
v_gene: TRBV30
d_gene: NA
CDR3aa: CAWRVHTEAFF
CDR3nt: TGTGCCTGGAGAGTTCACACTGAAGCTTTCTTT

j_gene: TRBJ2-6
abundance: NA
v_gene: TRBV19
d_gene: NA
CDR3aa: CASSISSGANVLTF
CDR3nt: TGTGCCAGTAGTATCTCCTCTGGGGCCAACGTCCTGACTTTC

j_gene: TRBJ2-5
abundance: NA
v_gene: TRBV21-1
d_gene: NA
CDR3aa: CASSPGQTWTQYF
CDR3nt: TGTGCCAGCAGTCCGGGACAGACTTGGACCCAGTACTTC

j_gene: TRBJ2-4
abundance: once
v_gene: TRBV5-4
d_gene: TRBD1
CDR3aa: CASSFTGGIAKNIQYF
CDR3nt: TGTGCCAGCAGCTTTACAGGGGGCATTGCCAAAAACATTCAGTACTTC

j_gene: TRBJ1-3
abundance: NA
v_gene: TRBV18
d_gene: NA
CDR3aa: CASSPPIGESGNTIYF
CDR3nt: TGTGCCAGCTCACCACCGATCGGGGAATCTGGAAACACCATATATTTT

j_gene: TRBJ1-1
abundance: NA
v_gene: TRBV7-9
d_gene: NA
CDR3aa: CASSPDSGLAFF
CDR3nt: TGTGCCAGCAGCCCTGACTCAGGGCTGGCTTTCTTT

j_gene: TRBJ1-6
abundance: NA
v_gene: TRBV13
d_gene: NA
CDR3aa: CASSPTGISGLHF
CDR3nt: TGTGCCAGCAGCCCAACAGGGATCAGCGGCCTCCACTTT

j_gene: TRBJ2-5
abundance: NA
v_gene: TRBV5-1
d_gene: TRBD1
CDR3aa: CASSLTTGGPGETQYF
CDR3nt: TGCGCCAGCAGCTTAACTACAGGGGGCCCCGGGGAGACCCAGTACTTC

j_gene: TRBJ1-2
abundance: NA
v_gene: TRBV6-5
d_gene: TRBD1
CDR3aa: CASRRQGAENYGYTF
CDR3nt: TGTGCCAGCAGACGACAGGGGGCCGAAAACTATGGCTACACCTTC

j_gene: TRBJ2-7
abundance: NA
v_gene: TRBV25-1
d_gene: TRBD2
CDR3aa: CASSTRGRYEQYF
CDR3nt: TGTGCCAGCAGTACGCGGGGGAGGTACGAGCAGTACTTC

j_gene: TRBJ1-1
abundance: NA
v_gene: TRBV19
d_gene: TRBD1
CDR3aa: CASSQIQGAAEAFF
CDR3nt: TGTGCCAGTAGTCAGATTCAGGGGGCGGCTGAAGCTTTCTTT

j_gene: TRBJ1-2
abundance: NA
v_gene: TRBV5-4
d_gene: TRBD1
CDR3aa: CASSLAIRGPNYGYTF
CDR3nt: TGTGCCAGCAGCTTGGCCATCAGGGGGCCCAACTATGGCTACACCTTC

j_gene: TRBJ2-5
abundance: NA
v_gene: TRBV10-3
d_gene: TRBD2
CDR3aa: CAISGVAGGQETQYF
CDR3nt: TGTGCCATCAGTGGGGTAGCGGGAGGGCAAGAGACCCAGTACTTC

j_gene: TRBJ2-2
abundance: NA
v_gene: TRBV18
d_gene: TRBD2
CDR3aa: CASLGGTSETGELFF
CDR3nt: TGTGCCAGCCTCGGAGGGACTAGCGAGACCGGGGAGCTGTTTTTT

j_gene: TRBJ2-1
abundance: NA
v_gene: TRBV6-5
d_gene: NA
CDR3aa: CASMVRSSYNEQFF
CDR3nt: TGTGCCAGCATGGTCCGCAGCTCCTACAATGAGCAGTTCTTC

j_gene: TRBJ2-2
abundance: NA
v_gene: TRBV11-2
d_gene: NA
CDR3aa: CASSADLNTGELFF
CDR3nt: TGTGCCAGCAGCGCCGACCTAAACACCGGGGAGCTGTTTTTT

j_gene: TRBJ1-6
abundance: NA
v_gene: TRBV2
d_gene: TRBD1
CDR3aa: CASNPDRGNSPLHF
CDR3nt: TGTGCCAGCAACCCAGACAGGGGTAATTCACCCCTCCACTTT

j_gene: TRBJ1-4
abundance: once
v_gene: TRBV7-2
d_gene: NA
CDR3aa: CASSLRGNEKLFF
CDR3nt: TGTGCCAGCAGCTTGCGGGGAAATGAAAAACTGTTTTTT

j_gene: TRBJ1-4
abundance: NA
v_gene: TRBV9
d_gene: TRBD1
CDR3aa: CASSSGTGLNEKLFF
CDR3nt: TGTGCCAGCAGCTCAGGGACAGGGCTTAATGAAAAACTGTTTTTT

j_gene: TRBJ2-2
abundance: NA
v_gene: TRBV29-1
d_gene: NA
CDR3aa: CSVRQGGHTGELFF
CDR3nt: TGCAGCGTCCGACAGGGAGGTCACACCGGGGAGCTGTTTTTT

j_gene: TRBJ2-5
abundance: NA
v_gene: TRBV5-6
d_gene: NA
CDR3aa: CASSFREAGYQETQYF
CDR3nt: TGTGCCAGCAGCTTTCGCGAGGCAGGGTACCAAGAGACCCAGTACTTC

j_gene: TRBJ2-5
abundance: NA
v_gene: TRBV7-8
d_gene: NA
CDR3aa: CASSPGAGLQETQYF
CDR3nt: TGTGCCAGCAGCCCCGGGGCGGGACTCCAAGAGACCCAGTACTTC

j_gene: TRBJ2-1
abundance: NA
v_gene: TRBV10-1
d_gene: NA
CDR3aa: CASSESGRGIYNEQFF
CDR3nt: TGCGCCAGCAGTGAGTCGGGGAGGGGGATATACAATGAGCAGTTCTTC

j_gene: TRBJ1-5
abundance: NA
v_gene: TRBV6-1
d_gene: NA
CDR3aa: CASSDPNQPQHF
CDR3nt: TGTGCCAGCAGTGACCCCAATCAGCCCCAGCATTTT

j_gene: TRBJ2-7
abundance: NA
v_gene: TRBV30
d_gene: NA
CDR3aa: CAWSVGGSSYEQYF
CDR3nt: TGTGCCTGGAGTGTAGGCGGGTCTTCCTACGAGCAGTACTTC

j_gene: TRBJ2-1
abundance: NA
v_gene: TRBV6-6
d_gene: NA
CDR3aa: CASRYNEQFF
CDR3nt: TGTGCCAGCCGATACAATGAGCAGTTCTTC

j_gene: TRBJ1-1
abundance: few
v_gene: TRBV30
d_gene: NA
CDR3aa: CAWNSAMGNTEAFF
CDR3nt: TGTGCCTGGAACAGTGCGATGGGGAACACTGAAGCTTTCTTT

j_gene: TRBJ1-2
abundance: NA
v_gene: TRBV28
d_gene: TRBD1
CDR3aa: CASSSGQGAAGYTF
CDR3nt: TGTGCCAGCAGTTCAGGACAGGGGGCTGCTGGCTACACCTTC

j_gene: TRBJ2-1
abundance: NA
v_gene: TRBV5-1
d_gene: NA
CDR3aa: CASKIAERYNEQFF
CDR3nt: TGCGCCAGCAAAATAGCAGAGAGATACAATGAGCAGTTCTTC

j_gene: TRBJ1-2
abundance: NA
v_gene: TRBV4-3
d_gene: NA
CDR3aa: CASSQGRLSYGYTF
CDR3nt: TGCGCCAGCAGCCAAGGAAGGCTAAGCTATGGCTACACCTTC

j_gene: TRBJ2-7
abundance: NA
v_gene: TRBV10-3
d_gene: TRBD1
CDR3aa: CAISAGQSYEQYF
CDR3nt: TGTGCCATCAGTGCGGGACAGTCTTACGAGCAGTACTTC

j_gene: TRBJ2-3
abundance: NA
v_gene: TRBV5-6
d_gene: NA
CDR3aa: CASSGIPDTQYF
CDR3nt: TGTGCCAGCAGCGGGATACCAGATACGCAGTATTTT

j_gene: TRBJ2-3
abundance: NA
v_gene: TRBV28
d_gene: TRBD2
CDR3aa: CASRVAGGSTDTQYF
CDR3nt: TGTGCCAGCAGAGTAGCGGGGGGCAGCACAGATACGCAGTATTTT

j_gene: TRBJ2-5
abundance: NA
v_gene: TRBV4-1
d_gene: NA
CDR3aa: CASSPHTERLGQETQYF
CDR3nt: TGCGCCAGCAGCCCCCACACGGAGCGCTTGGGCCAAGAGACCCAGTACTTC

j_gene: TRBJ2-1
abundance: once
v_gene: TRBV30
d_gene: TRBD2
CDR3aa: CAWSVGLAGLWNEQFF
CDR3nt: TGTGCCTGGAGTGTAGGGCTAGCGGGACTGTGGAATGAGCAGTTCTTC

j_gene: TRBJ2-7
abundance: NA
v_gene: TRBV5-1
d_gene: NA
CDR3aa: CASSLAEGGAYEQYF
CDR3nt: TGCGCCAGCAGCTTGGCCGAAGGGGGAGCCTACGAGCAGTACTTC

j_gene: TRBJ2-2
abundance: once
v_gene: TRBV7-9
d_gene: NA
CDR3aa: CASSPDRPTARTGELFF
CDR3nt: TGTGCCAGCAGCCCCGACAGGCCCACGGCCCGGACCGGGGAGCTGTTTTTT

j_gene: TRBJ2-5
abundance: NA
v_gene: TRBV7-9
d_gene: NA
CDR3aa: CASSLNQETQYF
CDR3nt: TGTGCCAGCAGCTTAAACCAAGAGACCCAGTACTTC

j_gene: TRBJ2-7
abundance: NA
v_gene: TRBV5-8
d_gene: NA
CDR3aa: CASSTISLGGETYEQYF
CDR3nt: TGTGCCAGCAGCACGATCTCTCTAGGAGGGGAGACCTACGAGCAGTACTTC

j_gene: TRBJ2-7
abundance: once
v_gene: TRBV6-5
d_gene: NA
CDR3aa: CASSYSRDSYEQYF
CDR3nt: TGTGCCAGCAGTTACTCCAGGGATTCCTACGAGCAGTACTTC

j_gene: TRBJ2-1
abundance: NA
v_gene: TRBV6-6
d_gene: NA
CDR3aa: CASIRGASQNEQFF
CDR3nt: TGTGCCAGCATCAGGGGGGCTAGCCAAAATGAGCAGTTCTTC

j_gene: TRBJ1-5
abundance: NA
v_gene: TRBV5-1
d_gene: TRBD1
CDR3aa: CASSWTGQQPQHF
CDR3nt: TGCGCCAGCAGCTGGACAGGGCAACAGCCCCAGCATTTT